The subject of this entry is one T cell receptor beta chain. The entry originates in a study of blood T cell repertoires in COVID-19. Trimming left V 2 bases short and J 3 bases short, with 11 bases between. In germline, CDR1 is MNHNS, CDR2 SASEGT. The CDR3 spans 15 residues. Profiled with immunoSEQ multiplex PCR; TCRdb holds only in-frame clones, not every one. The table has a few hundred thousand clones, approximately 86% seen once. V gene TRBV6-1 combines with J gene TRBJ1-3; D is undetermined. Input material: peripheral blood. This sequence originates from a human donor in a cohort sampled during active COVID-19. The CDR3 nucleotides are TGTGCCAGCAGTGAAATGTCAGTTCTTGGAAACACCATATATTTT. This sequence encodes CASSEMSVLGNTIYF.